These 14 T cell receptor beta chains were sequenced from one sample in a study of regulatory T cells in long-lasting Graves disease. The time point here: newly diagnosed GD, antithyroid drugs for less than 3 months. Researchers made the TCR library from RNA that was extracted from PBMCs. Construction of the TCR beta libraries employed iRepertoire HTBI primers in conjunction with Arm-PCR of CDR3 regions. TCRdb used MiXCR to reprocess the multiplex PCR reads, holding one entry per CDR3 protein. Of about 530,000 distinct CDR3 sequences in the sample, approximately 16% were seen once. These data also formed part of another study, on T cells in Graves' hyperthyroidism and ophthalmopathy.

The sample was peripheral blood mononuclear cells (PBMCs), taken at new diagnosis, from a patient treated with antithyroid drugs. These receptor sequences come from a woman aged 35-65 years with Graves disease.

Only a few counts were recorded for this clonotype. The chain recombines TRBV12-3 or TRBV12-4 with TRBJ1-2; D unresolved. Trimming removed 2 bases at V and 6 bases at J, with 10 bases between. The CDR3 consists of 13 residues. This chain's CDR3 is CASSLNGGHGYTF. CDR3 bases: TGTGCCAGCAGTTTAAACGGAGGCCATGGCTACACCTTC.

The rearrangement uses TRBV6-5 and TRBJ2-5; 13 bases are shared with TRBD2. After removal of 1 base from V and 5 bases from J, the junction contained 10 bases not matched to a gene. The CDR3 has 18 amino acids. Germline lookup yields CDR1 MNHEY and CDR2 SVGAGI. Here the CDR3 reads CASSYFVLAGGPGETQYF. Written as DNA, the CDR3 is TGTGCCAGCAGTTACTTCGTACTAGCGGGGGGGCCGGGGGAGACCCAGTACTTC.

Ten or more counts support this clonotype. The chain joins TRBV12-3 or TRBV12-4 to TRBJ2-7; 8 bases align to TRBD1. V lost 3 bases to trimming and J lost 9 bases; unmatched junction nucleotides: 13. The CDR3 length is 15 residues. The CDR3 nucleotides are TGTGCCAGCAGTTTCGACCGGACAGGGCCAAACCGGCAGTACTTC. This sequence encodes CASSFDRTGPNRQYF.

This clonotype has a handful of counts. This rearrangement joins TRBV20-1 to TRBJ2-2, with 7 bases that match TRBD1. Trimming removed 6 bases from V and 3 bases from J; junction bases left unmatched: 13. From germline, CDR1 is DFQATT and CDR2 SNEGSKA (reference sequence). CDR3 length equals 16 residues. This CDR3 is CSAPWTGWGHTGELFF. In DNA form, the CDR3 reads TGCAGTGCCCCTTGGACAGGTTGGGGACACACCGGGGAGCTGTTTTTT.

This clonotype came up a few times. J is TRBJ2-3 and V is TRBV4-2; the D gene is possibly TRBD2 (5 bases). Germline V gene sequence: CDR1 LGHNA, CDR2 YNFKEQ. The V gene lost 8 bases and the J gene lost 6 bases, with 15 bases spanning the gap. The CDR3 has 13 residues. Here the CDR3 reads CASVGGSADTQYF. The CDR3 DNA sequence: TGTGCCAGCGTAGGCGGGTCCGCCGATACGCAGTATTTT.

CDR3 in DNA: TGTGCCAGCGCCCTAGCGGGGGGGCCTGGAGATACGCAGTATTTT. As protein: CASALAGGPGDTQYF. J is TRBJ2-3 and V is TRBV3-1, with TRBD2 matching over 12 bases. J lost 5 bases, V lost 8 bases, and 8 bases had no gene match. CDR1 is LGHDT, CDR2 YNNKEL, per germline (reference sequence). The CDR3 sequence is 15 residues long.

Turning to this clonotype: This likely reflects a read error, since a far larger clone is one base away. In this CDR3 the conserved last residue, phenylalanine or tryptophan, is missing, so a read error is likely. The V gene is TRBV3-1, the J gene TRBJ2-7, with TRBD1 matching over 8 bases. CDR1 LGHDT and CDR2 YNNKEL come from the germline V gene (reference sequence). The ends lost 4 bases at V and 3 bases at J; junction bases unmatched: 2. The CDR3 runs to 13 residues. CDR3 loop: CASSPGQGYEQYS. DNA of the CDR3: TGTGCCAGCAGCCCTGGACAGGGCTACGAGCAGTACTCC.

This clonotype showed up just a few times. One junction end disagrees with the germline gene, perhaps due to a read error. The chain combines TRBV28 with TRBJ2-3; D remains ambiguous. The CDR3 contains 13 residues. Germline V CDR1 and CDR2: MDHEN, SYDVKM. CDR3 sequence reads: CAGSPTYTDTQYF. CDR3 DNA sequence: TGTGCCGGCAGTCCAACATACACAGATACGCAGTATTTT.

This clonotype has only a few counts. The V and J genes are TRBV11-1 and TRBJ2-7; D is perhaps TRBD1 (6 bases). Per germline, CDR1 SGHAT and CDR2 FQDESV (reference sequence). This CDR3 has 14 residues. V gave up 5 bases and J gave up 6 bases, with 17 bases separating them. CDR3 sequence reads: CASSLQDRLGEQYF. The DNA of the CDR3 is TGTGCCAGCAGCCTTCAAGACAGGCTCGGCGAGCAGTACTTC.

This clonotype appeared a single time. The CDR3 reads CASSHLTERSGNTIYF. The CDR3 nucleotides read TGCGCCAGCAGCCATCTGACAGAGCGCTCTGGAAACACCATATATTTT. The V and J genes are TRBV4-1 and TRBJ1-3; D might be TRBD1 (5 bases). The CDR3 length is 16 residues. Trimming cost V 3 bases and J 0 bases, with 12 bases left between them. Per the germline V gene, CDR1 is MGHRA and CDR2 is YSYEKL.

This clonotype has at least ten counts. The rearrangement joins TRBV6-9 to TRBJ1-5; D perhaps matches TRBD1 (6 bases). The length of the CDR3 is 15 residues. Germline V lookup: CDR1 MNHGY, CDR2 SVAAGI. Trimming left V 4 bases short and J 2 bases short, with 12 bases between. CDR3 nucleotides: TGTGCCAGCAGTTCCACGGACAGACGCAATCAGCCCCAGCATTTT. Its protein is CASSSTDRRNQPQHF.

The rearrangement links TRBV29-1 to TRBJ2-7; TRBD2 might be the D (6 bases). The V and J ends lost 1 base and 0 bases respectively, with 13 bases between them. CDR1 is SQVTM and CDR2 is ANQGSEA in the germline V gene. The CDR3 has 15 amino acids. This CDR3 is CSVEGGSGSSYEQYF. DNA of the CDR3: TGCAGCGTTGAAGGGGGTAGCGGTAGCTCCTACGAGCAGTACTTC.

This clonotype has only a few counts. The CDR3 sequence: CASIQGSQPQHF. DNA for the CDR3: TGTGCCAGCATACAGGGGAGCCAGCCCCAGCATTTT. The chain couples TRBV28 to TRBJ1-5, with 7 positions matching TRBD1. The junction had 4 bases not matched to a gene; V was cut back by 7 bases and J by 7 bases. The CDR3 consists of 12 residues. Per the germline V gene, CDR1 is MDHEN and CDR2 is SYDVKM.

Many counts were recorded for this clonotype. The chain uses TRBV7-2 and TRBJ2-3; no firm D call. The CDR3 runs 14 residues. Germline lookup yields CDR1 SGHTA and CDR2 FQGNSA. V shed 5 bases and J shed 6 bases, with 15 bases lying between them. The CDR3 loop is CASSPGRSWDTQYF. CDR3 sequence (DNA): TGTGCCAGCAGCCCCGGAAGGTCCTGGGATACGCAGTATTTT.